These 10 T cell receptor beta chains originate from one sample sequenced in a study of response to subunit inactivated influenza vaccine. TCRdb fed the RT-PCR reads into MiXCR, producing one record per CDR3 protein. Among 450,000 to 500,000 distinct CDR3 sequences listed, approximately 9.9% were seen once. Specimen: PBMCs from blood, collected around seven weeks after vaccination. The receptors come from a man in his fifties who received an inactivated influenza vaccine.

This clonotype has just a few counts. The rearrangement links TRBV5-1 to TRBJ1-6; D possibly corresponds to TRBD1 (5 bases). The CDR3 consists of 15 residues. CDR1 is SGHRS and CDR2 is YFSETQ in the germline V gene. Trimming removed 1 base from V and 14 bases from J, with 19 bases in between. CDR3 region: CASSLMGPLPATLHF. For the CDR3, the DNA is TGCGCCAGCAGCTTGATGGGGCCGCTCCCGGCCACCCTCCACTTT. The entire variable domain, with the rest obtained from reference TRBV5-1 and TRBJ1-6, is as follows: KAGVTQTPRYLIKTRGQQVTLSCSPISGHRSVSWYQQTPGQGLQFLFEYFSETQRNKGNFPGRFSGRQFSNSRSEMNVSTLELGDSALYLCASSLMGPLPATLHFGNGTRLTVT.

This clonotype has a handful of counts. This chain joins TRBV5-1 and TRBJ2-1, with D perhaps TRBD2 (6 bases). The CDR3 length is 15 residues. Per germline, CDR1 SGHRS and CDR2 YFSETQ. The ends were cut back, 5 bases at V and 1 base at J, with 13 bases in the middle. CDR3 bases: TGCGCCAGCAGGTCAGCGGGTACTTCCTACAATGAGCAGTTCTTC. It encodes CASRSAGTSYNEQFF.

This chain connects TRBV7-2 to TRBJ2-1, with D maybe TRBD2 (6 bases). The length of the CDR3 is 16 residues. Germline V gives CDR1 SGHTA, CDR2 FQGNSA. V lost 1 base and J 1 base, leaving 11 bases between the germline ends. CDR3 protein: CASSLVGGGSYNEQFF. The CDR3, as DNA: TGTGCCAGCAGCTTAGTTGGGGGAGGTTCCTACAATGAGCAGTTCTTC.

Many counts were recorded for this clonotype. The rearrangement links TRBV14 to TRBJ2-1; no clear D gene. The CDR3 runs 15 residues. V lost 1 base and J lost 0, with 7 bases in between. In germline, CDR1 is SGHDN, CDR2 FVKESK. CDR3 sequence (DNA): TGTGCCAGCAGCCAAGGGGTACTCTCCTACAATGAGCAGTTCTTC. Translating gives CASSQGVLSYNEQFF. Supplemented by reference TRBV14 and TRBJ2-1, the full variable domain reads EAGVTQFPSHSVIEKGQTVTLRCDPISGHDNLYWYRRVMGKEIKFLLHFVKESKQDESGMPNNRFLAERTGGTYSTLKVQPAELEDSGVYFCASSQGVLSYNEQFFGPGTRLTVL.

The genes are TRBV12-3 or TRBV12-4 and TRBJ1-3, with D possibly TRBD1 on 6 matching bases. The ends were cut back, 6 bases at V and 4 bases at J, with 16 bases in the middle. This CDR3 has 15 residues. The chain's CDR3 is CASRPTGTSGNTIYF. The CDR3 nucleotides read TGTGCCAGCAGGCCCACCGGGACAAGCGGAAACACCATATATTTT.

This clonotype came up many times. This sequence joins TRBV12-3 or TRBV12-4 and TRBJ2-3; 8 positions agree with TRBD2. This CDR3 region has 15 residues. V lost 7 bases and J lost 1; bases outside the gene matches: 7. The CDR3 coding sequence is TGTGCCAGCAAGGGGCGGGGGGCCGGCACAGATACGCAGTATTTT. It yields the protein CASKGRGAGTDTQYF.

Ten or more counts support this clonotype. The chain has TRBV5-5 and TRBJ1-1; perhaps TRBD1 as D (6 bases). Trimming took off 4 bases at V and 3 bases at J, with 19 bases between the two ends. The V gene's germline CDR1 is SGHKS and CDR2 YYEKEE (reference sequence). This CDR3 spans 16 amino acids. The CDR3 is CASSAVWGLVYTEAFF. The CDR3 bases are TGTGCCAGCAGCGCCGTCTGGGGGCTTGTTTACACTGAAGCTTTCTTT.

This clonotype has a handful of counts. V is TRBV4-3 and J is TRBJ2-3; weak D call: TRBD2 (5 bases). Germline lookup yields CDR1 LGHNA and CDR2 YSLEER. This CDR3 is built from 13 residues. V was clipped by 4 bases and J by 5 bases, with 10 bases between them. The CDR3 DNA is TGCGCCAGCAGCCCTTCCCGGGGAGATACGCAGTATTTT. Translated, it gives CASSPSRGDTQYF.

This rearrangement joins TRBV2 to TRBJ2-5; no firm D call. The germline gives CDR1 SNHLY, CDR2 FYNNEI. CDR3 length: 15 amino acids. With 6 bases removed from V and 1 base from J, the gap between germline ends came to 15 bases. The CDR3 nucleotides are TGTGCCAGCAGATTGGACCCAGCCGCCCAAGAGACCCAGTACTTC. Encoded protein: CASRLDPAAQETQYF.

This chain links TRBV5-1 with TRBJ1-1; D remains unclear. This CDR3 comprises 15 residues. V was shortened by 4 bases and J by 1 base, with 14 bases between the two germline ends. Germline CDR1 is SGHRS and CDR2 is YFSETQ. The CDR3 here is CASSASPGRNTEAFF. In DNA form, the CDR3 reads TGCGCCAGCAGCGCGAGCCCGGGAAGGAACACTGAAGCTTTCTTT.